The clone carrying this TCR beta chain has only a few counts. What it binds is not known. Multiplex PCR with 32 V and 13 J primers amplified TCR beta CDR3. TCRdb re-analysed the multiplex PCR reads in MiXCR, keeping a single row per CDR3 protein. The data contain over 2,000 distinct CDR3 sequences, approximately 30% of them singletons. The sample originates from a study of immune heterogeneity within non-small cell lung tumors. Findings of the study overall: Each patient's tumor sites shared recurring identical dominant CDR3 beta clonotypes, and individual sites also carried their own high-frequency clones. Largely different high-frequency T-cell receptor beta clonotypes were found between individual patients.

The template for each sample was around 540 ng of genomic DNA, which had been extracted from bulk tumor tissue. Surgical sampling yielded several biopsies per primary tumor (spaced far apart). Samples came from untreated patients having curative surgery for newly diagnosed non-small cell lung cancer. Germline-derived CDR1 and CDR2 are MDHEN and SYDVKM. J gave up 2 bases and V 6 bases, and 3 bases lay outside the gene matches. This CDR3 has 14 amino acids. This TCR came from a man aged 55 to 70 with non-small cell lung cancer. The source material was lung tumor tissue. The chain couples TRBV28 to TRBJ2-5; TRBD1 aligns across 10 bases. This chain's CDR3 is CASSRTGGQETQYF. As DNA, the CDR3 is TGTGCCAGCAGCCGGACAGGGGGGCAAGAGACCCAGTACTTC.